A single sample gave rise to the 30 T cell receptor beta chains below, sequenced in a study of CD8 T cells in Susac syndrome. Random hexamers were used to reverse transcribe roughly 0.45 to 1 ug of RNA. TCRdb passed the immunoSEQ multiplex PCR reads through MiXCR, listing each CDR3 protein once. The data hold about 150,000 distinct CDR3 sequences, with roughly 95% observed a single time. Sequenced input: CD8+ T cells from PBMCs. These receptors were taken from a human donor with multiple sclerosis.

The chain is built from TRBV11-2 and TRBJ1-1, with 9 bases identical to TRBD1. V trimming: 1 base; J trimming: 7 bases; junction bases outside the gene matches: 7. The germline gives CDR1 SGHAT, CDR2 FQNNGV. The CDR3 sequence is 15 residues long. The CDR3 DNA is TGTGCCAGCAGCTTAGGCTGGACAGGGGCTAGTGAAGCTTTCTTT. It specifies CASSLGWTGASEAFF.

The V call is TRBV20-1, the J call TRBJ2-3; 11 nucleotides agree with TRBD2. This CDR3 region has 17 residues. J gave up 5 bases and V 0 bases, and 10 bases lay outside the gene matches. From germline, CDR1 is DFQATT and CDR2 SNEGSKA (reference sequence). The CDR3 region is CSARDRVTSGARDTQYF. CDR3 bases: TGCAGTGCTAGAGATAGGGTGACTAGCGGGGCCAGAGATACGCAGTATTTT.

This clonotype was recorded once. V and J are TRBV29-1 and TRBJ2-1; TRBD1 aligns across 10 bases. Germline V gene data show CDR1 as SQVTM and CDR2 as ANQGSEA. The V and J ends lost 7 bases and 4 bases, in that order; junction bases with no gene match: 7. This CDR3 contains 14 residues. CDR3 nucleotides: TGCAGCGCACGGGACAGGGGCCCGTACAATGAGCAGTTCTTC. It specifies CSARDRGPYNEQFF.

This clonotype was picked up one time. The V gene is TRBV9, the J gene TRBJ1-2, with 11 bases that match TRBD1. Trimming cost V 3 bases and J 2 bases; bases outside gene matches: 9. Per germline, CDR1 SGDLS and CDR2 YYNGEE. The CDR3 length is 17 residues. The CDR3 sequence: CASSAWTGGAENYGYTF. The CDR3 nucleotides are TGTGCCAGCAGCGCGTGGACAGGGGGCGCTGAGAACTATGGCTACACCTTC.

V is TRBV6-6 and J is TRBJ1-5, with D unclear. The CDR3 is 12 residues long. V lost 0 bases, J lost 8 bases, and 5 bases lay in between. The germline V gene encodes CDR1 MNHNY and CDR2 SVGAGI (reference sequence). CDR3 protein: CASSYSLEPQHF. The CDR3 DNA reads as TGTGCCAGCAGTTACTCACTGGAGCCCCAGCATTTT.

This clonotype was observed a single time. The chain recombines TRBV20-1 with TRBJ2-1; D unresolved. This CDR3 is 14 amino acids long. Per the germline V gene, CDR1 is DFQATT and CDR2 is SNEGSKA (reference sequence). Trimming pared 3 bases from V and 2 bases from J, leaving 11 bases between. The CDR3 loop is CSASALQAYNEQFF. In DNA, the CDR3 is TGCAGTGCTAGTGCCCTCCAGGCCTACAATGAGCAGTTCTTC.

The chain is built from TRBV30 and TRBJ2-5; TRBD1 might be the D (5 bases). Trimming removed 6 bases from V and 2 bases from J, with 16 bases in between. The CDR3 is made up of 14 amino acids. Germline lookup yields CDR1 GTSNPN and CDR2 SVGIG (reference sequence). CDR3 residues: CACVPGWGQETQYF. In nucleotides, the CDR3 is TGTGCCTGTGTGCCAGGGTGGGGACAAGAGACCCAGTACTTC. Using reference TRBV30 and TRBJ2-5 for the parts outside the CDR3, the full variable domain is SQTIHQWPATLVQPVGSPLSLECTVEGTSNPNLYWYRQAAGRGLQLLFYSVGIGQISSEVPQNLSASRPQDRQFILSSKKLLLSDSGFYLCACVPGWGQETQYFGPGTRLLVL.

V usage is TRBV20-1 and J usage is TRBJ1-2, with D possibly TRBD1 on 5 matching bases. The germline CDR1 and CDR2 sequences are DFQATT and SNEGSKA (reference sequence). The length of the CDR3 is 14 residues. The ends were cut back, 0 bases at V and 4 bases at J, with 12 bases in the middle. CDR3 region: CSARDGAVRYGYTF. CDR3 in DNA: TGCAGTGCTAGAGATGGGGCAGTCCGCTATGGCTACACCTTC.

The chain couples TRBV30 to TRBJ1-1; D remains unclear. Trimming cost V 4 bases and J 3 bases, with 18 bases left between them. The CDR3 length is 15 residues. Looked up from germline, CDR1 is GTSNPN and CDR2 is SVGIG (reference sequence). In DNA, the CDR3 is TGTGCCTGGATAGGAGGGCCTCCCTGGGACACTGAAGCTTTCTTT. As protein: CAWIGGPPWDTEAFF.

The gene calls are TRBV27 and TRBJ2-5; TRBD2 aligns across 14 bases. Per the germline V gene, CDR1 is MNHEY and CDR2 is SMNVEV (reference sequence). After removal of 5 bases from V and 2 bases from J, the junction contained 7 bases not matched to a gene. The CDR3 consists of 17 residues. CDR3: CASSTTSGGAGQETQYF. CDR3 nucleotides: TGTGCCAGCAGTACGACTAGCGGGGGGGCAGGGCAAGAGACCCAGTACTTC.

The chain uses TRBV12-3 or TRBV12-4 and TRBJ2-6; no firm D call. This CDR3 region has 16 residues. V was clipped by 6 bases and J by 0 bases, with 12 bases between them. CDR3 in amino acids: CASSKHINSGANVLTF. DNA of the CDR3: TGTGCCAGCAGCAAACATATTAACTCTGGGGCCAACGTCCTGACTTTC.

This clonotype was seen just once. For the CDR3, the DNA is TGTGCCAGCAGTAACTTCCAGGACACGCAGTATTTT. Protein: CASSNFQDTQYF. The chain couples TRBV6-6 to TRBJ2-3; unclear D gene. V was pared by 5 bases and J by 9 bases, with 12 bases between. CDR3 length: 12 residues. The germline V gene encodes CDR1 MNHNY and CDR2 SVGAGI (reference sequence).

The chain recombines TRBV29-1 with TRBJ1-4; the match to TRBD1 covers 7 bases. CDR1 and CDR2 (germline): SQVTM, ANQGSEA. With V trimmed by 6 bases and J by 5 bases, 6 bases remained unmatched. The CDR3 is 13 amino acids. The CDR3 reads CSVWDSSNEKLFF. DNA of the CDR3: TGCAGCGTCTGGGACAGTAGCAATGAAAAACTGTTTTTT.

The rearrangement joins TRBV7-9 to TRBJ2-2; the D call may be TRBD1 or TRBD2 (5 bases each). CDR3 length: 15 amino acids. Germline V gene data show CDR1 as SEHNR and CDR2 as FQNEAQ (reference sequence). V was trimmed by 10 bases and J by 3 bases, leaving 18 bases between them. This CDR3 reads CAIPRRDLDTGELFF. The CDR3, as DNA: TGTGCCATCCCCCGACGGGACCTTGACACCGGGGAGCTGTTTTTT. The whole variable domain, remainder taken from reference TRBV7-9 and TRBJ2-2, is DTGVSQNPRHKITKRGQNVTFRCDPISEHNRLYWYRQTLGQGPEFLTYFQNEAQLEKSRLLSDRFSAERPKGSFSTLEIQRTEQGDSAMYLCAIPRRDLDTGELFFGEGSRLTVL.

This chain links TRBV29-1 with TRBJ2-1, with TRBD1 matching over 7 bases. The CDR3 runs 16 residues. CDR1 and CDR2 from the germline V gene are SQVTM and ANQGSEA. Losses at the gene ends were 2 bases for V and 2 bases for J; bases not matched to a gene: 9. DNA for the CDR3: TGCAGCGTTGAAATCGGAAACAGGGGCGCCTACAATGAGCAGTTCTTC. Encoded protein: CSVEIGNRGAYNEQFF.

This clonotype was found once. The V and J genes are TRBV15 and TRBJ1-5; D gene uncertain. V was trimmed by 1 base and J by 7 bases, leaving 14 bases between them. Germline assignment: CDR1 LNHNV and CDR2 YYDKDF (reference sequence). This CDR3 is 15 amino acids long. Here the CDR3 reads CATSRGRTGGQPQHF. The CDR3 nucleotides are TGTGCCACCAGCAGAGGCAGGACGGGCGGACAGCCCCAGCATTTT.

This clonotype appeared once. This rearrangement joins TRBV20-1 to TRBJ2-1, with D maybe TRBD2 (6 bases). V shed 0 bases and J shed 3 bases, with 15 bases lying between them. The CDR3 totals 16 residues. Germline CDR1 is DFQATT and CDR2 is SNEGSKA (reference sequence). The CDR3 region has the DNA TGCAGTGCTAGAGATCTGGACGGGGGAGACTACAATGAGCAGTTCTTC. Encoded protein: CSARDLDGGDYNEQFF.

This sequence joins TRBV29-1 and TRBJ1-2; 9 nucleotides line up with TRBD1. CDR1 SQVTM and CDR2 ANQGSEA come from the germline V gene. The CDR3 consists of 12 residues. V was clipped by 6 bases and J by 8 bases; unmatched bases: 7. CDR3 DNA sequence: TGCAGCGTCGGGGACAGGGCTAAAGGCTACACCTTC. This sequence encodes CSVGDRAKGYTF.

V is TRBV15 and J is TRBJ1-5; D gene ambiguous. Germline assignment: CDR1 LNHNV and CDR2 YYDKDF (reference sequence). The CDR3 consists of 14 residues. Trimming cost V 1 base and J 5 bases, with 9 bases left between them. CDR3 bases: TGTGCCACCAGCAGAGTGGGCTCAGATCAGCCCCAGCATTTT. Residues: CATSRVGSDQPQHF.

CDR3 sequence reads: CASSIGLEEQFF. In nucleotides, the CDR3 is TGTGCCAGCAGCATCGGACTAGAAGAGCAGTTCTTC. The J gene is TRBJ2-1, the V gene TRBV9; 7 bases agree with TRBD2. Trimming cost V 4 bases and J 10 bases; bases outside gene matches: 5. The CDR3 spans 12 residues. Germline V CDR1 and CDR2: SGDLS, YYNGEE.

The sample holds one count of this clonotype. DNA of the CDR3: TGCAGCGCTAGGTGGACTTCTAGTGGCTCCTACGAGCAGTACTTC. It yields the protein CSARWTSSGSYEQYF. The chain carries TRBV29-1 and TRBJ2-7, with a weak D call TRBD2 (5 bases). The CDR3 length is 15 residues. V lost 7 bases and J lost 0, with 19 bases in between. Germline CDR1 is SQVTM and CDR2 is ANQGSEA.

The V gene is TRBV9, the J gene TRBJ1-5, with 8 bases lining up with TRBD1. V lost 3 bases to trimming and J lost 10 bases; unmatched junction nucleotides: 6. Germline-derived CDR1 and CDR2 are SGDLS and YYNGEE. This CDR3 contains 13 residues. The CDR3, as DNA: TGTGCCAGCAGCGACTCAGGGGGCGCACCCCAGCATTTT. Protein sequence: CASSDSGGAPQHF. Full variable domain (remainder filled in from reference TRBV9 and TRBJ1-5): DSGVTQTPKHLITATGQRVTLRCSPRSGDLSVYWYQQSLDQGLQFLIQYYNGEERAKGNILERFSAQQFPDLHSELNLSSLELGDSALYFCASSDSGGAPQHFGDGTRLSIL.

V gene TRBV20-1 combines with J gene TRBJ1-2, with D possibly TRBD1 on 6 matching bases. V was trimmed by 2 bases and J by 2 bases, leaving 15 bases between them. Germline CDR1 is DFQATT and CDR2 is SNEGSKA (reference sequence). This CDR3 spans 15 amino acids. CDR3 residues: CSARSTRTDNYGYTF. In DNA form, the CDR3 reads TGCAGTGCTAGATCGACAAGGACAGACAACTATGGCTACACCTTC.

The chain combines TRBV7-9 with TRBJ2-7, with D perhaps TRBD1 (5 bases). The germline CDR1 and CDR2 sequences are SEHNR and FQNEAQ (reference sequence). V was clipped by 5 bases and J by 3 bases, with 17 bases between them. The CDR3 is made up of 15 amino acids. The CDR3 is CASSLTGVSDYEQYF. DNA for the CDR3: TGTGCCAGCAGCCTAACAGGAGTAAGCGACTACGAGCAGTACTTC.

The chain couples TRBV29-1 to TRBJ1-2; D remains ambiguous. This CDR3 contains 13 residues. Trimming took off 5 bases at V and 4 bases at J, with 14 bases between the two ends. The germline CDR1 and CDR2 sequences are SQVTM and ANQGSEA. The CDR3, as DNA: TGCAGCGTTATAGCCCGGGAGTCCTATGGCTACACCTTC. Residues: CSVIARESYGYTF.

The rearrangement links TRBV29-1 to TRBJ2-7; D remains unclear. Trimming stripped 5 bases from V and 7 bases from J, with 12 bases between. The CDR3 covers 11 residues. Germline V gene data show CDR1 as SQVTM and CDR2 as ANQGSEA. CDR3 nucleotides: TGCAGCGTTCGGTTGTTGTTTGAGCAGTACTTC. This translates into CSVRLLFEQYF.

The chain joins TRBV30 to TRBJ1-1; D is ambiguous. This CDR3 contains 15 residues. Trimming removed 2 bases at V and 2 bases at J, with 15 bases between. The germline V gene encodes CDR1 GTSNPN and CDR2 SVGIG (reference sequence). The CDR3 loop reads CAWSIGREINTEAFF. The DNA for the CDR3 is TGTGCCTGGAGTATTGGTCGGGAGATAAACACTGAAGCTTTCTTT.

The chain couples TRBV12-3 or TRBV12-4 to TRBJ2-1; either TRBD1 or TRBD2 may fit D (6 bases each). Between the trimmed V and J ends, which lost 5 bases and 3 bases, there was a span of 14 bases. The CDR3 has 15 amino acids. This CDR3 is CASSPEGGIYNEQFF. Here the CDR3 DNA reads TGTGCCAGCAGTCCCGAAGGGGGGATCTACAATGAGCAGTTCTTC.

In its sample, this clonotype was seen once. The chain joins TRBV30 to TRBJ2-1; unclear D gene. Trimming removed 2 bases at V and 10 bases at J, with 15 bases between. The CDR3 is made up of 13 amino acids. Per germline, CDR1 GTSNPN and CDR2 SVGIG (reference sequence). The CDR3 reads CAWSSGISGEQFF. The CDR3 DNA follows: TGTGCCTGGAGTTCGGGTATCTCGGGCGAGCAGTTCTTC.

This chain connects TRBV7-2 to TRBJ2-3, with a weak D call TRBD2 (7 bases). Germline values: CDR1 SGHTA, CDR2 FQGNSA. The CDR3 is 16 residues long. The V end lost 8 bases, the J end lost 0 bases, and 18 bases lay between the germline ends. The CDR3 sequence: CASVRGGHTSTDTQYF. In DNA form, the CDR3 reads TGTGCCAGCGTTAGGGGGGGGCACACTAGCACAGATACGCAGTATTTT. The whole variable domain, filled in from reference TRBV7-2 and TRBJ2-3, reads GAGVSQSPSNKVTEKGKDVELRCDPISGHTALYWYRQSLGQGLEFLIYFQGNSAPDKSGLPSDRFSAERTGGSVSTLTIQRTQQEDSAVYLCASVRGGHTSTDTQYFGPGTRLTVL.